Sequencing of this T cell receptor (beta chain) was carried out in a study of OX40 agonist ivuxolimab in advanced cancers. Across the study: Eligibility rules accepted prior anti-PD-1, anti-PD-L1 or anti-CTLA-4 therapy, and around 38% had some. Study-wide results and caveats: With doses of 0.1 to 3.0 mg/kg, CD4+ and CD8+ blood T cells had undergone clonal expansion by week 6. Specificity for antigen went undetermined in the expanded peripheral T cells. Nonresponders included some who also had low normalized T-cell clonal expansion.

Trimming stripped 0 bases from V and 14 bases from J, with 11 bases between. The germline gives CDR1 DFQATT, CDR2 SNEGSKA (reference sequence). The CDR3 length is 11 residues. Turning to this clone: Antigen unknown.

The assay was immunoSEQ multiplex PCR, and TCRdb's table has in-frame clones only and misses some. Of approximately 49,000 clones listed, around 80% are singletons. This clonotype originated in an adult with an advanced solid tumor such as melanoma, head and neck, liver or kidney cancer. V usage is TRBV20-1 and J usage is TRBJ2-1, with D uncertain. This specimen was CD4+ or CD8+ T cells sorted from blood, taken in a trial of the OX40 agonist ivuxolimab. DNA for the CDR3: TGCAGTGCTAGAGAGTCCCCGCATGAGTTCTTC. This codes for CSARESPHEFF.